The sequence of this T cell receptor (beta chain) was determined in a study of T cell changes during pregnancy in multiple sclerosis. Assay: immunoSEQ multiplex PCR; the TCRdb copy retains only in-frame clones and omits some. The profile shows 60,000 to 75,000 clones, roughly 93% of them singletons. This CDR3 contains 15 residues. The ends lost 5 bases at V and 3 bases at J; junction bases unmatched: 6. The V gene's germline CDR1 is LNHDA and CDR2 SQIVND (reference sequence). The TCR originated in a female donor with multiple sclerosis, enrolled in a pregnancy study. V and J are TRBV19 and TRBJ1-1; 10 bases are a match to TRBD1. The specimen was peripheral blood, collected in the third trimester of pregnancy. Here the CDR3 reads CASSPRTGGDTEAFF. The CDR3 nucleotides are TGTGCCAGTAGTCCGAGGACAGGGGGGGACACTGAAGCTTTCTTT.